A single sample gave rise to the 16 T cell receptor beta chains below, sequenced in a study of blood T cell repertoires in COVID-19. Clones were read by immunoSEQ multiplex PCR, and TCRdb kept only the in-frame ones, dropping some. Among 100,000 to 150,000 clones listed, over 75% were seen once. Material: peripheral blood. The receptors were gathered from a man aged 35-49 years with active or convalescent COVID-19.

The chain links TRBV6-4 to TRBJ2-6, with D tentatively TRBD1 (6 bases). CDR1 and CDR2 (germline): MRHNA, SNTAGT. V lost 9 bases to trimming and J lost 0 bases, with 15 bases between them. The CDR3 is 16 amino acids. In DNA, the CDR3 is TGTGCCAGTTCGGCAGGGGCAGACTCTGGGGCCAACGTCCTGACTTTC. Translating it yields CASSAGADSGANVLTF.

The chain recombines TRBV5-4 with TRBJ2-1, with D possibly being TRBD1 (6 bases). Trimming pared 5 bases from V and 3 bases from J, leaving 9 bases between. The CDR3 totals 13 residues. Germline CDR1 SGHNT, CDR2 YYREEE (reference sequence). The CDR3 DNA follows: TGTGCCAGCAGTCCAGGGGACTACAATGAGCAGTTCTTC. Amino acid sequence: CASSPGDYNEQFF.

CDR3 loop: CASSLAPGLLDEKLFF. CDR3 bases: TGTGCCAGCAGCTTAGCTCCGGGATTATTAGATGAAAAACTGTTTTTT. The chain joins TRBV7-2 to TRBJ1-4; D gene uncertain. V gave up 0 bases and J gave up 6 bases, with 14 bases separating them. This CDR3 contains 16 residues. In germline, CDR1 is SGHTA, CDR2 FQGNSA.

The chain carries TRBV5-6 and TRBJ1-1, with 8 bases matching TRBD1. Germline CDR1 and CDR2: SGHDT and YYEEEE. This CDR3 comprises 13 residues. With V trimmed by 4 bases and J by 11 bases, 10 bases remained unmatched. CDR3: CASSLDRASGAFF. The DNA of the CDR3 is TGTGCCAGCAGCCTGGACAGGGCCTCTGGTGCTTTCTTT.

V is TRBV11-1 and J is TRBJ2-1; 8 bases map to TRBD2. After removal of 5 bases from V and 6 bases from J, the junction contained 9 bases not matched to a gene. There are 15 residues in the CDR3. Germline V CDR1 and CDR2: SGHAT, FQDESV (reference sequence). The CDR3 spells CASSPGTSRSNEQFF. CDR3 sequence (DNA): TGTGCCAGCAGCCCCGGGACTAGTCGTTCCAATGAGCAGTTCTTC.

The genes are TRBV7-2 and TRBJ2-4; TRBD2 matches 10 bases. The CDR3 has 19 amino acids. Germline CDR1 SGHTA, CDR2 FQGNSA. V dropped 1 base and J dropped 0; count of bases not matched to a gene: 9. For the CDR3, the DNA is TGTGCCAGCAGCTTAGATGTGACTAGCGGGTTCCTAGCCAAAAACATTCAGTACTTC. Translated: CASSLDVTSGFLAKNIQYF.

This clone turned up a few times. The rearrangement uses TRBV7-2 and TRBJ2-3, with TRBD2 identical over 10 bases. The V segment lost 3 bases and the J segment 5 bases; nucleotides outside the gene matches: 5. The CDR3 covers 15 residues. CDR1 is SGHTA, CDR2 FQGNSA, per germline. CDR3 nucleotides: TGTGCCAGCAGCTTCCTAGCGGGGGTTGAAGATACGCAGTATTTT. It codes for CASSFLAGVEDTQYF.

The CDR3 region has the DNA TGTGCCAGCAGTGAATCCCGGCAGGGGGACCATGAGCAGTTCTTC. This encodes CASSESRQGDHEQFF. J is TRBJ2-1 and V is TRBV25-1, with 7 nucleotides matching TRBD1. Germline V gene sequence: CDR1 MGHDK, CDR2 SYGVNS. The CDR3 length is 15 residues. After removal of 1 base from V and 8 bases from J, the junction contained 8 bases not matched to a gene.

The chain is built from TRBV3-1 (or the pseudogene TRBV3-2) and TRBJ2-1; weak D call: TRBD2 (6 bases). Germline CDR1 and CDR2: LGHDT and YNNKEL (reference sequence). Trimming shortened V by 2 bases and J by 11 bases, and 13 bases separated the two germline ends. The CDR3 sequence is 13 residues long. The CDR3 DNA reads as TGTGCCAGCAGCCAAACTACTAGCCCCCAGCAGTTCTTC. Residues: CASSQTTSPQQFF.

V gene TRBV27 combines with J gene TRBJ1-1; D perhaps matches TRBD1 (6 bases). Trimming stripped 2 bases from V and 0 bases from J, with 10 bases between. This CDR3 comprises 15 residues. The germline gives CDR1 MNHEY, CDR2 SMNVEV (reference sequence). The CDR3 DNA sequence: TGTGCCAGCAGTTTACAAGGACAGTTGAACACTGAAGCTTTCTTT. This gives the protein CASSLQGQLNTEAFF.

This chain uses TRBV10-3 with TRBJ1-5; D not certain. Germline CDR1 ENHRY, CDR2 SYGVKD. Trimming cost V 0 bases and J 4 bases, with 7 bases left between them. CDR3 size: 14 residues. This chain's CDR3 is CAISESTGNQPQHF. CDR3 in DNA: TGTGCCATCAGTGAGTCGACGGGTAATCAGCCCCAGCATTTT.

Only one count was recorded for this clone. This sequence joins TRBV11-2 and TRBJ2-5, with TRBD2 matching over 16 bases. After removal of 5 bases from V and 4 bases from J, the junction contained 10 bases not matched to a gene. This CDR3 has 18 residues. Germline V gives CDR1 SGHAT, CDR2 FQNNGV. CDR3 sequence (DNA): TGTGCCAGCAGCGTGGGACTAGCGGGGGGGCTTGTGCGAGAGACCCAGTACTTC. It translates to CASSVGLAGGLVRETQYF.

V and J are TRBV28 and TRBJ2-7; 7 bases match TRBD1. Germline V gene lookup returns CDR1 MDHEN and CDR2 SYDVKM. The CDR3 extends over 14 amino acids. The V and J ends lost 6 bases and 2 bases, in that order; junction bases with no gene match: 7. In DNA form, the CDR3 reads TGTGCCAGCAGACCCGGGACAGCGACCTACGAGCAGTACTTC. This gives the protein CASRPGTATYEQYF.

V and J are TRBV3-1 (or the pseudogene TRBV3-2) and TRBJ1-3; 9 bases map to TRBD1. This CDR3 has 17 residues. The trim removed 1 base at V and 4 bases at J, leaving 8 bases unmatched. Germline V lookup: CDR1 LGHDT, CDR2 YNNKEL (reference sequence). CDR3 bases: TGTGCCAGCAGCCAAGCAGGGACAGGGAGCTCCGGAAACACCATATATTTT. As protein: CASSQAGTGSSGNTIYF.

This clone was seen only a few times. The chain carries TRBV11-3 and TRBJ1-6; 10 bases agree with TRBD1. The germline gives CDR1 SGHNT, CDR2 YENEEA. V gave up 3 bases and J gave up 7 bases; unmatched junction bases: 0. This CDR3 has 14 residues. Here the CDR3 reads CASSLGQGNSPLHF. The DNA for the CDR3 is TGTGCCAGCAGCTTGGGACAGGGGAATTCACCCCTCCACTTT.

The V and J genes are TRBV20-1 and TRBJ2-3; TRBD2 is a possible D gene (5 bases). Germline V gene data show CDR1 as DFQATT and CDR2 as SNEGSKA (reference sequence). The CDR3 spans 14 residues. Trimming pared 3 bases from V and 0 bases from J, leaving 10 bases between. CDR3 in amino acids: CSASTGKSTDTQYF. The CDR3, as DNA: TGCAGTGCTAGTACGGGGAAAAGCACAGATACGCAGTATTTT.